The text below deals with one T cell receptor beta chain. This clone's antigen is unknown. The input lacks base qualities; no much larger clone sits a single base away. These data are taken from a study of cytomegalovirus exposure and HLA in healthy donors (TCRdb year 2017). Background on the whole study: An earlier analysis of 550 to 700 of the donors reported approximately 270 Gb of sequence data and 117 million unique TCR beta sequences from some 180 million T cells. An early release that covered approximately 600 HLA-typed donors contained approximately 300 gigabases of sequencing data and roughly 84 million unique TCR sequences. Of the approximately 400 genotyped donors, 81% were placed in the genetic ancestry cluster associated with self-reported Caucasian donors. The study aimed to test whether signatures of past pathogen exposure could be identified by cataloging public T cell receptors. The T cell repertoires of about 700 subjects were profiled by immunosequencing and related to cytomegalovirus serostatus. In addition to the first cohort of several hundred subjects, a separate validation cohort of 120 different subjects was used. The study combined high-throughput TCR immunosequencing, statistical association of individual TCRs with disease status, and machine learning to predict cytomegalovirus infection status. A later analysis re-analyzed previously published TCR beta repertoires from 500 to 700 donors and added high-resolution HLA genotyping to study TCR occurrence patterns. Rather than drawing on any new phenotypic data, the later analysis identified candidate immune exposures from TCR beta sequences and the way those sequences occurred across donors. An earlier analysis of around 540 of the donors applied high-throughput TCR beta sequencing to assess whether each TCR beta V gene segment acted as functional or pseudogenic. Alongside the repertoire data, information on donor age, sex, ethnicity and CMV serostatus was compiled. In a later genetic analysis, genome-wide SNP genotypes for 398 of the 666 donors were used, and that subset was treated as a discovery cohort. All discovery cohort repertoires had been generated on a single sequencing platform. Class I and class II HLA loci were covered by the typing at four-digit resolution. The number of typed donors differed by locus: about 629-630 for A, B, C, DRB1 and DQB1; some 540 for DQA1; 606 for DPA1; and about 450 for DPB1. Roughly five DR-DQ haplotypes were handled as single units for association and clustering because linkage in the cohort was strong. Among about 370 genotyped donors of the cohort, an average of roughly 230,000 unique TCR beta nucleotide sequences was sequenced per donor, of which 15% to 20% were non-productive. General study outcomes and caveats: According to a later analysis, most CMV-associated TCR beta chains appeared to be HLA-restricted, and the HLA associations seemed to be driven largely by CMV exposure. A later genetic analysis associated a missense DCLRE1C variant with V-gene and J-gene trimming of TCR beta chains, and an independent cohort replicated the association. A further reported finding was that TCR beta sequences accurately predicted the HLA-A and HLA-B alleles for most subjects in the first cohort. A total of about 150 TCR beta chains were listed by the study as associated with cytomegalovirus. A later genetic analysis reported fewer N-insertions in productive TCRs among donors in an Asian-associated ancestry cluster than the roughly 640-donor mean. A cluster of highly shared sequence variants was judged likely to represent a technical artifact of the sequencing pipeline. In a later analysis, HLA-associated TCR beta chains were found to be more clonally expanded and to have lower generation probabilities than equally common non-associated chains. The classifier was reported to diagnose cytomegalovirus status with high specificity and sensitivity in both the original and validation cohorts. It was suggested by the authors that the approach could potentially be generalized to other disease states and immunological phenotypes. An earlier analysis of 587 of the donors showed that most TCR beta V segments appeared in productive rearrangements either about 90% or about 30% of the time, which broadly matched IMGT annotations. Assigning TCR associations to individual alleles was difficult when HLA alleles, especially DR and DQ, strongly co-occurred. Immune exposure information for the cohort was limited to CMV serostatus. In vitro tests confirmed that a few of the cytomegalovirus-associated TCR beta chains recognize cytomegalovirus antigens. HLA typing was unavailable for some donors at each locus, so association tests used only the typed subset. Because counts were too low, seventeen rarely observed V segments, including chromosome 9 orphons, were left out of the earlier analysis of 500 to 650 of the donors. Because the 87-base-pair reads could not distinguish some IMGT-functional V segments, including TRBV6-2 and TRBV6-3, those segments were excluded. Presence/absence analyses assumed roughly uniform sequencing depth across donors, an assumption that may not hold. In a later analysis, several top co-occurrence clusters were reported to appear linked to parvovirus B19, influenza, CMV and Epstein-Barr virus. In this cohort, only TCR beta chains were sequenced, and detectable features were limited by the absence of alpha or paired-chain data. In a later analysis, the rate of TCR association differed among HLA loci, with DRB1 alleles having the most associated TCRs and HLA-C alleles having the fewest. Most TCR sequences were seen in very few donors, while some public TCRs were found in many individuals. In a later analysis, more than 15,000 TCR beta sequences were associated with specific HLA alleles at a false discovery rate of 0.05. Linkage disequilibrium might explain the correlated functional status among segregating V segments, but an unknown experimental factor could not be excluded.

The V end gives up 2 bases and the J end 2 bases, leaving 6 bases in the junction not matched to a gene. The CDR3 holds 15 amino acids from the cysteine to the phenylalanine. The read is trimmed to its CDR3 DNA, 45 bases read in frame from base 1. Taken from the germline V gene, the CDR1 and CDR2 loops are SNHLY and FYNNEI. The cohort comprised under 700 healthy bone marrow donors. At the time of sampling, all cohort members were nominally healthy, though unrecorded immune exposures were likely present. The donor was CMV seropositive and belonged to the group of 250 to 350 seropositive cohort members. A peripheral blood sample was provided by each donor, and peripheral blood mononuclear cells were used for TCR beta sequencing. The Qiagen DNeasy Blood Extraction Kit was used to extract genomic DNA from the blood cell samples. Libraries were prepared through the immunoSEQ multiplex PCR assay. For the multiplex PCR, a mixture combining 60 forward primers for TCR Vbeta segments and 13 reverse primers for TCR Jbeta segments was used. A multiplex PCR assay on genomic DNA amplified the CDR3 region of rearranged TCR beta genes. On the Illumina HiSeq System, the amplified TCR beta libraries were sequenced as 87-base-pair reads. Processing in the source paper ran as follows. Across the roughly 700 repertoires, a later analysis counted 80 million or so unique TCR beta chains, roughly 11 million of which were shared by at least two donors. Raw reads were error-corrected and collapsed into unique sequences by a nearest-neighbor algorithm in which closely related sequences were merged to remove PCR and sequencing errors. Alignment of CDR3 sequences to IMGT reference sequences was used to assign V, D and J gene segments. For a sequence to be retained, at least a six-nucleotide match to both a V gene segment and a J gene segment was required. A rearrangement was called productive if the CDR3 had no stop codons and remained in frame with V and J, and every other rearrangement was called non-productive. CDR3 was defined according to IMGT convention as the region running from the second conserved V-encoded cysteine to the conserved J-encoded phenylalanine. The earlier analysis of fewer than 700 of the donors excluded sequences that lacked an unambiguous match to a single V gene segment. An earlier analysis of about 590 of the donors classified V segments as functional when productive rearrangements were above 56.7% and as segregating when the standard deviation between donors was above 5%. To diagnose cytomegalovirus status from the catalog of TCR beta chain sequences, a statistical classification framework was built. A later analysis assigned V and J genes by comparing TCR nucleotide sequences with IMGT/GENE-DB human TR gene sequences. In a later analysis, CDR3 sequences and most-parsimonious VDJ recombination scenarios were assigned using the TCRdist pipeline. In a later analysis, each TCR beta chain was defined by its CDR3 amino acid sequence together with its V-gene family, and reads without a unique V-gene family were excluded. In a later analysis, some 600 highly shared, low-generation-probability nucleotide sequences were removed to address suspected cross-contamination and a sequencing artifact. A later analysis calculated a clonal expansion index for each public chain from normalized within-repertoire ranks of inferred template counts. In a later analysis, generation probabilities were computed using a VDJ recombination model fitted to out-of-frame rearrangements, and the results were checked against IGoR. In a later analysis, TCR-TCR, TCR-HLA and TCR-CMV co-occurrence was scored with hypergeometric tests, and a repertoire-size bias correction was applied to TCR pairs. To estimate false discovery rates, a later analysis permuted the HLA or CMV assignments 20 times. In a later analysis, co-occurring TCRs were grouped using DBSCAN, and TCRdist sequence similarity was added for clustering within HLA-allele-positive subsets. Repertoires with fewer than 30,000 or more than 120,000 public chains were left out of co-occurrence clustering, as were about 5 repertoires with anomalous nucleotide sharing. In TCRdb, the immuneACCESS table is reduced to in-frame sequences with V and J assigned. These tables do not hold every clone; where another copy was compared, an unresolved V gene accounts for under half, and the others remain unexplained. V and J calls and clone size are copied from that table; D and trimming were computed from the DNA. For this sample the table gives some 150,000 clones, of which 60% to 80% were detected only once. The ten largest account for 5% to 8% of the sample.

The sequence was obtained from a man aged 35 to 55 in good health and CMV-seropositive. Sequencing input: PBMCs. This chain is built from TRBV2 and TRBJ2-7, and TRBD1 aligns with 7 junction nucleotides. The DNA sequence is as follows: TGTGCCAGCAGTGAAAGGGCAGGGGGACCCTACGAGCAGTACTTC. The encoded protein is CASSERAGGPYEQYF.